The rows below give T cell receptor beta chains drawn from one sample of a study of T cell responses to AZD1222 COVID-19 vaccine. Here immunoSEQ multiplex PCR was the method, and the copy in TCRdb shows in-frame clones only, minus some. The sample comprises 110,000 to 150,000 clones, roughly 93% of which are singletons, and 9.5% to 15% rests with the top ten. The sequencing used peripheral blood, collected after recovery from COVID-19. Source of these receptors: an adult who had recovered from COVID-19. Each CDR3 is given with its conserved first and last residue. The D gene is left open where the match is weak. Size is stated for part of the rows, as once, few or many counts, or as a class when the clone is expanded.

d_gene: TRBD1; j_gene: TRBJ2-7; v_gene: TRBV9; abundance: NA; len: 15; CDR3nt: TGTGCCAGCAGCCGTACAGGGGGGAACTCCTACGAGCAGTACTTC; CDR3aa: CASSRTGGNSYEQYF
d_gene: NA; j_gene: TRBJ1-3; v_gene: TRBV28; abundance: NA; len: 14; CDR3nt: TGTGCCAGCAGTTTTACAGCCTCTGGAAACACCATATATTTT; CDR3aa: CASSFTASGNTIYF
d_gene: NA; j_gene: TRBJ2-7; v_gene: TRBV10-2; abundance: NA; len: 13; CDR3nt: TGCGCCAGCAGTCTTAAGGGGAGTTACGAGCAGTACTTC; CDR3aa: CASSLKGSYEQYF
d_gene: NA; j_gene: TRBJ1-4; v_gene: TRBV28; abundance: NA; len: 14; CDR3nt: TGTGCCAGCAGTTTTGGCTGGGAGGCTGAAAAACTGTTTTTT; CDR3aa: CASSFGWEAEKLFF
d_gene: NA; j_gene: TRBJ2-7; v_gene: TRBV11-2; abundance: NA; len: 14; CDR3nt: TGTGCCAGCAGCTCTTTAACTTGGACCTACGAGCAGTACTTC; CDR3aa: CASSSLTWTYEQYF
d_gene: NA; j_gene: TRBJ1-1; v_gene: TRBV14; abundance: NA; len: 14; CDR3nt: TGTGCCAGCAGCCAAGATCTAGGGGTTACTGAAGCTTTCTTT; CDR3aa: CASSQDLGVTEAFF
d_gene: NA; j_gene: TRBJ2-5; v_gene: TRBV6-6; abundance: NA; len: 16; CDR3nt: TGTGCCAGCAGTTACTCGACCGGATTCAACGGAGAGACCCAGTACTTC; CDR3aa: CASSYSTGFNGETQYF
d_gene: NA; j_gene: TRBJ1-6; v_gene: TRBV15; abundance: NA; len: 18; CDR3nt: TGTGCCACCAGCAGGGTGGGGGTAGGGAGCTCCTATAATTCACCCCTCCACTTT; CDR3aa: CATSRVGVGSSYNSPLHF
d_gene: TRBD2; j_gene: TRBJ2-2; v_gene: TRBV29-1; abundance: NA; len: 12; CDR3nt: TGCAGCGTAACTAGCGCCACCGGGGAGCTGTTTTTT; CDR3aa: CSVTSATGELFF
d_gene: NA; j_gene: TRBJ1-6; v_gene: TRBV13; abundance: NA; len: 15; CDR3nt: TGTGCCAGCAACCCCATGGAGGTTGGTAGTTCACCCCTCCACTTT; CDR3aa: CASNPMEVGSSPLHF
d_gene: NA; j_gene: TRBJ1-1; v_gene: TRBV5-1; abundance: NA; len: 14; CDR3nt: TGCGCCAGCCAGAGTATCCCAGGGAACACTGAAGCTTTCTTT; CDR3aa: CASQSIPGNTEAFF
d_gene: NA; j_gene: TRBJ2-7; v_gene: TRBV2; abundance: NA; len: 11; CDR3nt: TGTGCCAGCAGTGTGACTGGGGGGCAGTACTTC; CDR3aa: CASSVTGGQYF
d_gene: NA; j_gene: TRBJ2-7; v_gene: TRBV5-1; abundance: NA; len: 14; CDR3nt: TGCGCCAGCAGCCTTGGGACCGTGTCCTACGAGCAGTACTTC; CDR3aa: CASSLGTVSYEQYF
d_gene: NA; j_gene: TRBJ2-2; v_gene: TRBV7-7; abundance: NA; len: 15; CDR3nt: TGTGCTAGCAGCCCCGGACTGACGAACACCGGGGAGCTGTTTTTT; CDR3aa: CASSPGLTNTGELFF
d_gene: NA; j_gene: TRBJ2-5; v_gene: TRBV5-4; abundance: once; len: 13; CDR3nt: TGTGCCAGCAGCTTCGGGGGGCGAGAGACCCAGTACTTC; CDR3aa: CASSFGGRETQYF
d_gene: TRBD1; j_gene: TRBJ1-1; v_gene: TRBV10-3; abundance: NA; len: 12; CDR3nt: TGTGCCATCAGCGGACAGGGTCCCCAAGCTTTCTTT; CDR3aa: CAISGQGPQAFF
d_gene: TRBD2; j_gene: TRBJ2-5; v_gene: TRBV28; abundance: NA; len: 15; CDR3nt: TGTGCCAGCATCTCGGCGGGGGGTGGGCAAGAGACCCAGTACTTC; CDR3aa: CASISAGGGQETQYF
d_gene: NA; j_gene: TRBJ1-1; v_gene: TRBV7-8; abundance: NA; len: 11; CDR3nt: TGTGCCAGCAGCTTAGATTCTGAAGCTTTCTTT; CDR3aa: CASSLDSEAFF
d_gene: TRBD1; j_gene: TRBJ2-2; v_gene: TRBV11-3; abundance: NA; len: 15; CDR3nt: TGTGCCAGCAGCTCCACAGGGGGAAGCGCCGGGGAGCTGTTTTTT; CDR3aa: CASSSTGGSAGELFF
d_gene: TRBD1; j_gene: TRBJ2-7; v_gene: TRBV28; abundance: NA; len: 14; CDR3nt: TGTGCCAGCAGTTTCGAGGGACAGGGTTACGAGCAGTACTTC; CDR3aa: CASSFEGQGYEQYF
d_gene: TRBD1; j_gene: TRBJ1-5; v_gene: TRBV6-6; abundance: NA; len: 13; CDR3nt: TGTGCCAGCAGTACAGGGGGCACGCAGCCCCAGCATTTT; CDR3aa: CASSTGGTQPQHF
d_gene: NA; j_gene: TRBJ2-3; v_gene: TRBV6-5; abundance: NA; len: 13; CDR3nt: TGTGCCAGCAGTTACACCGAAACAGATACGCAGTATTTT; CDR3aa: CASSYTETDTQYF
d_gene: TRBD2; j_gene: TRBJ2-1; v_gene: TRBV28; abundance: once; len: 14; CDR3nt: TGTGCCAGCCAGGCGGGAGATAGATCCAATGAGCAGTTCTTC; CDR3aa: CASQAGDRSNEQFF
d_gene: NA; j_gene: TRBJ2-3; v_gene: TRBV7-9; abundance: NA; len: 15; CDR3nt: TGTGCCAGCAGTAAGCGAAGGGGTAGCACAGATACGCAGTATTTT; CDR3aa: CASSKRRGSTDTQYF
d_gene: TRBD1; j_gene: TRBJ2-6; v_gene: TRBV25-1; abundance: once; len: 17; CDR3nt: TGTGCCAGCAGCTATCGGACAGGACTCTCTGGGGCCAACGTCCTGACTTTC; CDR3aa: CASSYRTGLSGANVLTF
d_gene: TRBD1; j_gene: TRBJ2-5; v_gene: TRBV4-1; abundance: once; len: 16; CDR3nt: TGCGCCAGCAGCCAAGATGTGGGACAGGAACAAGAGACCCAGTACTTC; CDR3aa: CASSQDVGQEQETQYF
d_gene: NA; j_gene: TRBJ2-7; v_gene: TRBV4-1; abundance: once; len: 11; CDR3nt: TGCGCCAGCAGCCACGGTCTCGAGCAGTACTTC; CDR3aa: CASSHGLEQYF
d_gene: TRBD2; j_gene: TRBJ2-3; v_gene: TRBV10-3; abundance: NA; len: 14; CDR3nt: TGTGCCGCCGCCTCTAGCGGGGTCACAGATACGCAGTATTTT; CDR3aa: CAAASSGVTDTQYF
d_gene: NA; j_gene: TRBJ2-1; v_gene: TRBV9; abundance: NA; len: 14; CDR3nt: TGTGCCAGCAGCCCAACACAGGGACTTGATGAGCAGTTCTTC; CDR3aa: CASSPTQGLDEQFF
d_gene: TRBD2; j_gene: TRBJ2-1; v_gene: TRBV30; abundance: NA; len: 15; CDR3nt: TGTGCCTGGAGAGCCGGGACTAGCTACTACAATGAGCAGTTCTTC; CDR3aa: CAWRAGTSYYNEQFF
d_gene: NA; j_gene: TRBJ2-7; v_gene: TRBV27; abundance: NA; len: 13; CDR3nt: TGTGCCAGCAGTTGGGACCAGGGATACGAGCAGTACTTC; CDR3aa: CASSWDQGYEQYF
d_gene: NA; j_gene: TRBJ2-1; v_gene: TRBV11-2; abundance: NA; len: 19; CDR3nt: TGTGCCAGCAGCTTAGCGAAGCTCCACCGGGACTTATCCTACAATGAGCAGTTCTTC; CDR3aa: CASSLAKLHRDLSYNEQFF
d_gene: NA; j_gene: TRBJ2-5; v_gene: TRBV27; abundance: NA; len: 14; CDR3nt: TGTGCCAGCACCCACGCGAAACGGTCAGAGACCCAGTACTTC; CDR3aa: CASTHAKRSETQYF
d_gene: NA; j_gene: TRBJ1-1; v_gene: TRBV5-4; abundance: once; len: 18; CDR3nt: TGTGCCAGCAGCTTGGGAGTACCTCCCAGGGGTAGAAACACTGAAGCTTTCTTT; CDR3aa: CASSLGVPPRGRNTEAFF
d_gene: NA; j_gene: TRBJ1-4; v_gene: TRBV5-1; abundance: NA; len: 15; CDR3nt: TGCGCCAGCAGCTGGGGGACACTGGAGGAAGAAAAACTGTTTTTT; CDR3aa: CASSWGTLEEEKLFF
d_gene: TRBD2; j_gene: TRBJ2-5; v_gene: TRBV6-1; abundance: NA; len: 14; CDR3nt: TGTGCCAGCAGTGAAACTAGCGGGAGAGAGACCCAGTACTTC; CDR3aa: CASSETSGRETQYF
d_gene: NA; j_gene: TRBJ2-7; v_gene: TRBV7-3; abundance: NA; len: 13; CDR3nt: TGTGCCAGCAGCGAATATACGGGATCCGAGCAGTACTTC; CDR3aa: CASSEYTGSEQYF
d_gene: NA; j_gene: TRBJ1-6; v_gene: TRBV19; abundance: NA; len: 18; CDR3nt: TGTGCCAGTAGTATCGCAGCGTGGCCAGGGTCTGATAATTCACCCCTCCACTTT; CDR3aa: CASSIAAWPGSDNSPLHF
d_gene: NA; j_gene: TRBJ2-7; v_gene: TRBV28; abundance: NA; len: 15; CDR3nt: TGTGCCAGCAGTTCCTCGAGCAGGGCCCTCTACGAGCAGTACTTC; CDR3aa: CASSSSSRALYEQYF
d_gene: NA; j_gene: TRBJ2-2; v_gene: TRBV18; abundance: NA; len: 11; CDR3nt: TGTGCCAGCTCACGAAACGGGGAGCTGTTTTTT; CDR3aa: CASSRNGELFF
d_gene: NA; j_gene: TRBJ1-1; v_gene: TRBV28; abundance: NA; len: 17; CDR3nt: TGTGCCAGCAGTTTATGGGTCCTTGGGTTTTTGGACACTGAAGCTTTCTTT; CDR3aa: CASSLWVLGFLDTEAFF
d_gene: TRBD2; j_gene: TRBJ2-7; v_gene: TRBV5-4; abundance: NA; len: 15; CDR3nt: TGTGCCAGCAGCCGGGGACTAGCGGGAGGTGGCGAGCAGTACTTC; CDR3aa: CASSRGLAGGGEQYF
d_gene: NA; j_gene: TRBJ2-2; v_gene: TRBV28; abundance: NA; len: 15; CDR3nt: TGTGCCAGCAGTCTCGGGACTCGCAACACCGGGGAGCTGTTTTTT; CDR3aa: CASSLGTRNTGELFF
d_gene: TRBD1; j_gene: TRBJ2-5; v_gene: TRBV7-2; abundance: NA; len: 14; CDR3nt: TGTGCCAGCAGCTTAAGGACAGGCCAAGAGACCCAGTACTTC; CDR3aa: CASSLRTGQETQYF
d_gene: TRBD1; j_gene: TRBJ2-1; v_gene: TRBV14; abundance: NA; len: 18; CDR3nt: TGTGCCAGCAGGCCCCAGATCGGGACAGCTGACTATTACAATGAGCAGTTCTTC; CDR3aa: CASRPQIGTADYYNEQFF
d_gene: TRBD2; j_gene: TRBJ2-3; v_gene: TRBV3-1/TRBV3-2; abundance: NA; len: 17; CDR3nt: TGTGCCAGCAGCCAAGAGGGAGCGGGACGGGTCACAGATACGCAGTATTTT; CDR3aa: CASSQEGAGRVTDTQYF
d_gene: NA; j_gene: TRBJ2-2; v_gene: TRBV10-1; abundance: few; len: 16; CDR3nt: TGCGCCAGCAGTGCGGCCGGGACACGGAACACCGGGGAGCTGTTTTTT; CDR3aa: CASSAAGTRNTGELFF
d_gene: TRBD1; j_gene: TRBJ1-2; v_gene: TRBV25-1; abundance: NA; len: 16; CDR3nt: TGTGCCAGCGAGGTTGAACAGGGGTCGTTCCACTATGGCTACACCTTC; CDR3aa: CASEVEQGSFHYGYTF